The 10 T cell receptor beta chains presented below share a single source sample, sequenced in a study of blood T cell repertoires in COVID-19. The protocol was immunoSEQ multiplex PCR, while the TCRdb copy is restricted to in-frame clones and leaves out a portion. The sample records approximately 160,000 clones, under 90% being singletons. The source material was peripheral blood. Receptors originate from a woman of 80 years or more with acute or convalescent COVID-19.

This clone showed up just once. The rearrangement joins TRBV18 to TRBJ1-2; 10 bases are shared with TRBD1. V dropped 6 bases and J dropped 6; count of bases not matched to a gene: 7. The CDR3 consists of 14 residues. Germline V gives CDR1 KGHSH, CDR2 LQKENI. The CDR3 DNA is TGTGCCAGCTCGCAGTATGGGACAGGGGATGGCTACACCTTC. Translating it yields CASSQYGTGDGYTF.

V usage is TRBV27 and J usage is TRBJ1-2; D is possibly TRBD1 (6 bases). In germline, CDR1 is MNHEY, CDR2 SMNVEV (reference sequence). The CDR3 has 16 amino acids. Trimming cost V 6 bases and J 5 bases, with 22 bases left between them. The CDR3 spells CASRTWGQQGFYGYTF. The CDR3 nucleotides read TGTGCCAGCAGGACATGGGGGCAACAGGGATTTTATGGCTACACCTTC.

This clone was counted only a few times. The chain employs TRBV7-9 and TRBJ2-5; TRBD1 agrees at 8 bases. The CDR3 has 13 residues. The V and J ends lost 3 bases and 13 bases, in that order; junction bases with no gene match: 10. The germline V gene has CDR1 SEHNR and CDR2 FQNEAQ (reference sequence). CDR3: CASSFDRGQRVYF. The CDR3 nucleotides read TGTGCCAGCAGCTTCGACAGGGGCCAGAGGGTGTACTTC.

The chain employs TRBV5-1 and TRBJ2-7, with TRBD2 matching 15 bases. Germline V gene lookup returns CDR1 SGHRS and CDR2 YFSETQ. The CDR3 runs to 16 residues. With V trimmed by 4 bases and J by 2 bases, 4 bases remained unmatched. The CDR3 region has the DNA TGCGCCAGCAGCGCAAGGACTAGCGGGGGGGCCTACGAGCAGTACTTC. It translates to CASSARTSGGAYEQYF.

The gene calls are TRBV19 and TRBJ1-2, with D unresolved. Trimming took 6 bases from V and 6 from J, leaving 20 bases between them. CDR3 size: 15 residues. Germline assignment: CDR1 LNHDA and CDR2 SQIVND (reference sequence). The CDR3 DNA follows: TGTGCCAGTAGAATATCCCGGCAGGCAAACGATGGCTACACCTTC. Translated: CASRISRQANDGYTF.

V and J are TRBV4-1 and TRBJ2-5, with D possibly matching TRBD2 (6 bases). Germline CDR1 and CDR2: MGHRA and YSYEKL. The CDR3 spans 16 residues. Trimming took off 2 bases at V and 2 bases at J, with 15 bases between the two ends. In DNA form, the CDR3 reads TGCGCCAGCAGCCAAACGACTAGTAGGGGTCAAGAGACCCAGTACTTC. Its translation is CASSQTTSRGQETQYF.

The V call is TRBV5-6, the J call TRBJ2-1, with 8 bases that match TRBD2. The germline V gene has CDR1 SGHDT and CDR2 YYEEEE. This CDR3 comprises 15 residues. The V gene end was trimmed by 2 bases and the J gene end by 6 bases; junction bases not matched to a gene: 7. The CDR3 is CASSFPGLGGNEQFF. CDR3 DNA sequence: TGTGCCAGCAGCTTTCCGGGACTAGGAGGCAATGAGCAGTTCTTC.

This chain joins TRBV28 and TRBJ2-7; possible D gene TRBD1, 5 bases. Germline V gives CDR1 MDHEN, CDR2 SYDVKM. Trimming left V 5 bases short and J 4 bases short, with 9 bases between. This CDR3 is built from 12 residues. CDR3 DNA: TGTGCCAGCAGTCTAGACAGATACGAGCAGTACTTC. The encoded protein is CASSLDRYEQYF. Full variable domain (rest looked up from reference TRBV28 and TRBJ2-7): DVKVTQSSRYLVKRTGEKVFLECVQDMDHENMFWYRQDPGLGLRLIYFSYDVKMKEKGDIPEGYSVSREKKERFSLILESASTNQTSMYLCASSLDRYEQYFGPGTRLTVT.

This clone has more than one count but fewer than ten. V usage is TRBV19 and J usage is TRBJ1-1; the D is unclear. CDR3 length equals 14 residues. The V gene lost 4 bases and the J gene lost 6 bases, with 15 bases spanning the gap. Germline CDR1 LNHDA, CDR2 SQIVND (reference sequence). The chain's CDR3 is CASSTHGDLAEAFF. As DNA, the CDR3 is TGTGCCAGTAGTACCCACGGGGATTTGGCTGAAGCTTTCTTT.

This clone has a single count. This rearrangement joins TRBV3-1 (or the pseudogene TRBV3-2) to TRBJ1-2; perhaps TRBD1 as D (5 bases). Trimming shortened V by 4 bases and J by 8 bases, and 14 bases separated the two germline ends. The CDR3 runs 13 residues. The germline gives CDR1 LGHDT, CDR2 YNNKEL (reference sequence). CDR3 sequence reads: CASSPWPGDGYTF. CDR3 DNA: TGTGCCAGCAGCCCCTGGCCGGGGGACGGCTACACCTTC.